Shown below are 14 T cell receptor beta chains from a single sample sequenced in a study of neurological immune-mediated disorders. MiXCR was run by TCRdb on the 5' RACE reads, yielding one entry per CDR3 protein. The data contain roughly 41,000 distinct CDR3 sequences, roughly 2% of them seen just once; the ten biggest clones take up approximately 2.3%. The source material was PBMCs. The receptors derive from a woman aged 40-49 years with multiple sclerosis.

The table lists this clonotype with many counts. J is TRBJ2-3 and V is TRBV5-1; TRBD2 matches 8 bases. In germline, CDR1 is SGHRS, CDR2 YFSETQ. The CDR3 loop spans 18 amino acids. Trimming cost V 1 base and J 2 bases; bases outside gene matches: 12. The DNA of the CDR3 is TGCGCCAGCAGCTTGAGGGCGGGGGGCAGGACATTCACAGATACGCAGTATTTT. It translates to CASSLRAGGRTFTDTQYF. Using reference TRBV5-1 and TRBJ2-3 for the parts outside the CDR3, the full variable domain is KAGVTQTPRYLIKTRGQQVTLSCSPISGHRSVSWYQQTPGQGLQFLFEYFSETQRNKGNFPGRFSGRQFSNSRSEMNVSTLELGDSALYLCASSLRAGGRTFTDTQYFGPGTRLTVL.

This clonotype was picked up many times. V gene TRBV7-2 combines with J gene TRBJ2-1, with D possibly matching TRBD2 (8 bases). V was shortened by 7 bases and J by 3 bases, with 16 bases between the two germline ends. This CDR3 region has 15 residues. Germline V lookup: CDR1 SGHTA, CDR2 FQGNSA. CDR3 region: CASIQGGLGYNEQFF. The CDR3 DNA follows: TGTGCCAGCATCCAGGGGGGACTAGGCTACAATGAGCAGTTCTTC.

In its sample, this clonotype was seen many times. This CDR3 reads CASSRDRGLSYTF. CDR3 sequence (DNA): TGTGCCAGCAGCCGCGACAGGGGGCTAAGCTACACCTTC. This chain joins TRBV4-2 and TRBJ1-2; 10 nucleotides align to TRBD1. CDR3 length: 13 residues. V dropped 4 bases and J dropped 9; count of bases not matched to a gene: 5. Germline lookup yields CDR1 LGHNA and CDR2 YNFKEQ.

This clonotype was recorded at least ten times. The genes are TRBV20-1 and TRBJ1-1, with D possibly being TRBD1 (6 bases). The CDR3 has 15 residues. The V end lost 1 base, the J end lost 4 bases, and 16 bases lay between the germline ends. Germline values: CDR1 DFQATT, CDR2 SNEGSKA (reference sequence). CDR3 sequence reads: CSARVSRGISTEAFF. The DNA of the CDR3 is TGCAGTGCTAGAGTATCAAGGGGGATTAGCACTGAAGCTTTCTTT.

In the case of this clonotype: With a much larger clone just one base away, this may be a read error. The chain combines TRBV20-1 with TRBJ1-1; D may be TRBD1 (5 bases). The CDR3 sequence is 13 residues long. The germline gives CDR1 DFQATT, CDR2 SNEGSKA (reference sequence). The DNA for the CDR3 is TGCAGTGTCGAGGGACGAGTGAACACTGAAGCTTACTTT. This encodes CSVEGRVNTEAYF.

This clonotype was counted many times. CDR3 sequence (DNA): TGTGCCATCAGTGGAACGCAAGCATTAACGAACACCGGGGAGCTGTTTTTT. Its protein is CAISGTQALTNTGELFF. V is TRBV10-3 and J is TRBJ2-2; no reliable D call. The CDR3 runs to 17 residues. Trimming pared 4 bases from V and 0 bases from J, leaving 15 bases between. Germline CDR1 reads ENHRY; CDR2 reads SYGVKD.

As regards this clonotype: A much larger clone differs from this one at a single base, so this may be a read error. The chain couples TRBV11-2 to TRBJ1-1, with D perhaps TRBD1 (6 bases). The V gene's germline CDR1 is SGHAT and CDR2 FQNNGV. This CDR3 has 13 amino acids. In nucleotides, the CDR3 is TGTGCCGGCAGCTTAGTAGGGGGCACTGAAGCTTTCTTT. Amino acids: CAGSLVGGTEAFF. Variable domain in full (rest from reference TRBV11-2 and TRBJ1-1): EAGVAQSPRYKIIEKRQSVAFWCNPISGHATLYWYQQILGQGPKLLIQFQNNGVVDDSQLPKDRFSAERLKGVDSTLKIQPAKLEDSAVYLCAGSLVGGTEAFFGQGTRLTVV.

This clonotype was picked up a small number of times. V is TRBV30 and J is TRBJ2-7; D ambiguous. Germline V gene data show CDR1 as GTSNPN and CDR2 as SVGIG (reference sequence). Trimming pared 3 bases from V and 3 bases from J, leaving 6 bases between. CDR3 length: 11 residues. The CDR3 DNA reads TGTGCCTGGAGATCATACTACGAGCAGTACTTC. Translation: CAWRSYYEQYF.

Turning to this clonotype: This may be a read error, as it is one base from a much larger clone. The rearrangement uses TRBV20-1 and TRBJ1-2; possible D gene TRBD1, 6 bases. The length of the CDR3 is 13 residues. CDR1 and CDR2 (germline): DFQATT, SNEGSKA (reference sequence). Deletions cut 7 bases from V and 6 bases from J, with 18 bases between. The CDR3 DNA is TGCAGTGTGGTAGGGGGGGTACGAGATGGCTACACCTTC. Translating it yields CSVVGGVRDGYTF.

This clonotype has at least ten counts. This sequence joins TRBV7-8 and TRBJ1-5; the D is unclear. This CDR3 has 17 amino acids. Germline CDR1 reads SGHVS; CDR2 reads FQNEAQ. Trimming shortened V by 6 bases and J by 0 bases, and 18 bases separated the two germline ends. DNA of the CDR3: TGTGCCAGCAGTTCCCTTGCGGTACCGTATAGCAATCAGCCCCAGCATTTT. The encoded protein is CASSSLAVPYSNQPQHF.

The V and J genes are TRBV21-1 and TRBJ2-7. TRBV21-1 is a known pseudogene. The CDR3 sequence is 12 residues long. CDR3 residues: CASSKGWDEKYF. As DNA, the CDR3 is TGTGCCAGCAGCAAGGGGTGGGACGAGAAGTACTTC.

This clonotype was seen repeatedly, ten times or more. The gene calls are TRBV12-5 and TRBJ2-2, with 11 bases that match TRBD1. Germline-derived CDR1 and CDR2 are LGHNT and FRNRAP. The CDR3 is 15 amino acids. V lost 3 bases to trimming and J lost 6 bases; unmatched junction nucleotides: 3. The CDR3 coding sequence is TGTGCTAGTGGTTTCTTGGGACAGGGGGCCGGGGAGCTGTTTTTT. It codes for CASGFLGQGAGELFF. Looking up the rest from reference TRBV12-5 and TRBJ2-2 gives the full variable domain: DARVTQTPRHKVTEMGQEVTMRCQPILGHNTVFWYRQTMMQGLELLAYFRNRAPLDDSGMPKDRFSAEMPDATLATLKIQPSEPRDSAVYFCASGFLGQGAGELFFGEGSRLTVL.

At least ten counts were recorded for this clonotype. The chain joins TRBV7-6 to TRBJ2-2; 8 bases are shared with TRBD1. V lost 4 bases and J lost 6; bases outside the gene matches: 4. The CDR3 consists of 14 residues. In germline, CDR1 is SGHVS, CDR2 FNYEAQ. CDR3 DNA: TGTGCCAGCAGCTCCAGGGGGCAGGCCGGGGAGCTGTTTTTT. This gives the protein CASSSRGQAGELFF.

In its sample, this clonotype was seen many times. The chain joins TRBV10-3 to TRBJ1-2; a possible D gene is TRBD1 (5 bases). The CDR3 covers 16 residues. Trimming shortened V by 3 bases and J by 5 bases, and 19 bases separated the two germline ends. Germline V gene lookup returns CDR1 ENHRY and CDR2 SYGVKD. The CDR3 sequence is CAISERDMGPEYGYTF. CDR3 DNA: TGTGCCATCAGTGAACGCGACATGGGGCCCGAATATGGCTACACCTTC.